These 25 T cell receptor beta chains originate from one sample sequenced in a study of blood T cell repertoires in COVID-19. Sequenced by immunoSEQ multiplex PCR; TCRdb stores in-frame clones only, minus some. The repertoire includes 95,000 or so clones, roughly four fifths of them detected once, and 24% sits in the top ten. Sequenced input: peripheral blood. The receptors stem from a human donor in a cohort sampled during active COVID-19.

The chain couples TRBV5-1 to TRBJ1-5; D perhaps matches TRBD1 (6 bases). Trimming shortened V by 5 bases and J by 2 bases, and 11 bases separated the two germline ends. CDR3 size: 14 residues. Germline CDR1 is SGHRS and CDR2 is YFSETQ. The CDR3 bases are TGCGCCAGCAGTCGGGCAGGGGGCAATCAGCCCCAGCATTTT. Translation: CASSRAGGNQPQHF.

The rearrangement joins TRBV18 to TRBJ1-2, with D perhaps TRBD1 (5 bases). With 2 bases removed from V and 7 bases from J, the gap between germline ends came to 23 bases. There are 17 residues in the CDR3. Germline V gene data show CDR1 as KGHSH and CDR2 as LQKENI. The CDR3 DNA follows: TGTGCCAGCTCACCATACCCGGACGGACACAAAGTTGGTGGCTACACCTTC. Amino acid sequence: CASSPYPDGHKVGGYTF.

Written as DNA, the CDR3 is TGTGCCAGCACCGCGCAGTATGGTCTAGCGGGAGCGGGAGATACGCAGTATTTT. It codes for CASTAQYGLAGAGDTQYF. The rearrangement links TRBV6-4 to TRBJ2-3, with TRBD2 identical over 10 bases. CDR1 is MRHNA, CDR2 SNTAGT, per germline. CDR3 length equals 18 residues. J gave up 5 bases and V 7 bases, and 18 bases lay outside the gene matches.

This clone occurred a few times. This chain connects TRBV6-5 to TRBJ1-2; maybe TRBD1 (6 bases). This CDR3 region has 13 residues. Trimming stripped 2 bases from V and 2 bases from J, with 6 bases between. Germline loops: CDR1 MNHEY, CDR2 SVGAGI. The CDR3 DNA is TGTGCCAGCAGTTACCAGGGGAACTATGGCTACACCTTC. Translation: CASSYQGNYGYTF.

The V and J genes are TRBV18 and TRBJ2-7; 10 nucleotides align to TRBD1. CDR1 is KGHSH and CDR2 is LQKENI in the germline V gene. V shed 6 bases and J 4 bases; nucleotides not matched to a gene: 6. CDR3 length: 14 residues. CDR3: CASSDRGQGYEQYF. In DNA, the CDR3 is TGTGCCAGCTCCGACCGGGGACAGGGGTACGAGCAGTACTTC.

The chain uses TRBV4-1 and TRBJ1-2, with no clear D. Trimming pared 4 bases from V and 2 bases from J, leaving 11 bases between. Germline CDR1 reads MGHRA; CDR2 reads YSYEKL. CDR3 size: 14 residues. CDR3 sequence: CASSPGSSNYGYTF. The CDR3 nucleotides are TGCGCCAGCAGCCCGGGAAGTTCGAACTATGGCTACACCTTC.

The rearrangement uses TRBV11-3 and TRBJ2-2; 10 nucleotides line up with TRBD1. The CDR3 loop spans 16 amino acids. Trimming at V came to 5 bases and at J to 3 bases, leaving 6 bases not matched to a gene. Per germline, CDR1 SGHNT and CDR2 YENEEA. The CDR3 bases are TGTGCCAGCAGCAGTAGGGGGACAGGGGACACCGGGGAGCTGTTTTTT. This translates into CASSSRGTGDTGELFF. The full variable domain, its missing parts supplied by reference TRBV11-3 and TRBJ2-2, is EAGVVQSPRYKIIEKKQPVAFWCNPISGHNTLYWYLQNLGQGPELLIRYENEEAVDDSQLPKDRFSAERLKGVDSTLKIQPAELGDSAVYLCASSSRGTGDTGELFFGEGSRLTVL.

This clone has just one count. V and J are TRBV11-2 and TRBJ2-5; D is undetermined. The CDR3 consists of 12 residues. V lost 7 bases and J 0 bases, leaving 6 bases between the germline ends. Per the germline V gene, CDR1 is SGHAT and CDR2 is FQNNGV. The CDR3 coding sequence is TGTGCCAGCAATATGTACCAAGAGACCCAGTACTTC. Encoded protein: CASNMYQETQYF. Based on the CDR3 plus reference TRBV11-2 and TRBJ2-5, the full variable domain is EAGVAQSPRYKIIEKRQSVAFWCNPISGHATLYWYQQILGQGPKLLIQFQNNGVVDDSQLPKDRFSAERLKGVDSTLKIQPAKLEDSAVYLCASNMYQETQYFGPGTRLLVL.

This chain connects TRBV12-5 to TRBJ2-3, with 14 bases fitting TRBD2. V shed 6 bases, J shed 5 bases, and the junction held 4 bases outside the gene matches. This CDR3 is built from 15 residues. CDR1 LGHNT and CDR2 FRNRAP come from the germline V gene. Here the CDR3 DNA reads TGTGCTAGTGGCGGACTAGCGGGGGGCATAGATACGCAGTATTTT. Its protein is CASGGLAGGIDTQYF.

The chain uses TRBV10-3 and TRBJ1-1; no firm D call. Trimming took off 3 bases at V and 3 bases at J, with 17 bases between the two ends. CDR1 is ENHRY, CDR2 SYGVKD, per germline. The CDR3 totals 16 residues. This chain's CDR3 is CAISDLGRRSDTEAFF. The CDR3 nucleotides read TGTGCCATCAGTGATCTCGGACGGAGGTCGGACACTGAAGCTTTCTTT.

This sequence joins TRBV5-1 and TRBJ2-1; D perhaps matches TRBD2 (6 bases). CDR1 and CDR2 (germline): SGHRS, YFSETQ. This CDR3 region has 17 residues. The germline V and J ends were trimmed by 2 bases and 5 bases, with 20 bases remaining between them. The CDR3 is CASSFQMDGGMNNEQFF. CDR3 in DNA: TGCGCCAGCAGCTTCCAAATGGATGGCGGGATGAACAATGAGCAGTTCTTC.

A remark on this clone: An end of the junction differs from the germline gene, which may be a read error. The V gene is TRBV7-9, the J gene TRBJ1-5; D unclear. From germline, CDR1 is SEHNR and CDR2 FQNEAQ (reference sequence). The CDR3 length is 16 residues. The CDR3 DNA follows: TGTGCCAGCAGCTTAGTTGGAGGGAATAGCGATCAGCCCCAGCATTTT. This translates into CASSLVGGNSDQPQHF.

The genes are TRBV3-1 (or the pseudogene TRBV3-2) and TRBJ1-5, with TRBD1 as a possible D gene (6 bases). Trimming stripped 4 bases from V and 4 bases from J, with 17 bases between. CDR1 and CDR2 from the germline V gene are LGHDT and YNNKEL (reference sequence). This CDR3 region has 16 residues. The CDR3 nucleotides read TGTGCCAGCAGCCCGACCTGGGCAGGGGATAATCAGCCCCAGCATTTT. It yields the protein CASSPTWAGDNQPQHF.

The chain is built from TRBV2 and TRBJ1-2, with D perhaps matching TRBD1 (5 bases). V dropped 11 bases and J dropped 4 bases, with 17 bases sitting between them. The CDR3 has 13 residues. Germline V gene lookup returns CDR1 SNHLY and CDR2 FYNNEI. The CDR3 sequence is CASLAGGGYGYTF. The CDR3 DNA is TGTGCCTCTTTAGCGGGGGGTGGCTATGGCTACACCTTC.

Only a few counts were recorded for this clone. The chain combines TRBV6-5 with TRBJ2-1; possible D gene TRBD1, 5 bases. The germline V gene encodes CDR1 MNHEY and CDR2 SVGAGI. Trimming took off 0 bases at V and 11 bases at J, with 14 bases between the two ends. The CDR3 runs 14 residues. CDR3 DNA sequence: TGTGCCAGCAGTTACTCGATACAAGGGGCGCAGCAGTTCTTC. It yields the protein CASSYSIQGAQQFF.

This clone was detected only a few times. The rearrangement uses TRBV19 and TRBJ2-2; 8 positions agree with TRBD2. This CDR3 comprises 13 residues. V gave up 10 bases and J gave up 6 bases; unmatched junction bases: 7. Germline CDR1 reads LNHDA; CDR2 reads SQIVND (reference sequence). In nucleotides, the CDR3 is TGTGCCACCCAGCGGGGGCTCTCCGGGGAGCTGTTTTTT. It yields the protein CATQRGLSGELFF.

The chain links TRBV18 to TRBJ1-6; possibly TRBD1 for D (6 bases). The germline V gene encodes CDR1 KGHSH and CDR2 LQKENI. The CDR3 covers 15 residues. V gave up 2 bases and J gave up 7 bases, with 12 bases separating them. CDR3 residues: CASSPAQGRNSPLHF. In nucleotides, the CDR3 is TGTGCCAGCTCACCAGCCCAGGGGCGAAATTCACCCCTCCACTTT.

The rearrangement uses TRBV4-1 and TRBJ1-6; TRBD1 aligns across 7 bases. The J segment lost 6 bases and the V segment lost 3 bases, leaving 17 bases of the junction unmatched. The CDR3 is made up of 19 amino acids. CDR1 MGHRA and CDR2 YSYEKL come from the germline V gene. The CDR3 sequence is CASSQSRDSFFRPNSPLHF. In DNA form, the CDR3 reads TGCGCCAGCAGCCAGAGCCGGGACAGCTTTTTCCGGCCTAATTCACCCCTCCACTTT.

The chain joins TRBV19 to TRBJ1-1; a weak D match, TRBD1 (5 bases). The germline CDR1 and CDR2 sequences are LNHDA and SQIVND (reference sequence). This CDR3 has 14 residues. V was pared by 4 bases and J by 6 bases, with 15 bases between. CDR3 residues: CASSKLTVKAEAFF. The CDR3, as DNA: TGTGCCAGTAGTAAACTGACAGTGAAAGCTGAAGCTTTCTTT.

The chain combines TRBV7-9 with TRBJ2-5; TRBD1 might be the D (5 bases). The CDR3 is 11 residues long. The ends were cut back, 5 bases at V and 7 bases at J, with 8 bases in the middle. Germline V gene data show CDR1 as SEHNR and CDR2 as FQNEAQ (reference sequence). CDR3 in DNA: TGTGCCAGCAGCCCCCAGGGGACCCAGTACTTC. Amino acids: CASSPQGTQYF. Complete variable domain (other parts from reference TRBV7-9 and TRBJ2-5): DTGVSQNPRHKITKRGQNVTFRCDPISEHNRLYWYRQTLGQGPEFLTYFQNEAQLEKSRLLSDRFSAERPKGSFSTLEIQRTEQGDSAMYLCASSPQGTQYFGPGTRLLVL.

V and J are TRBV2 and TRBJ2-5; TRBD2 matches 11 bases. The CDR3 runs 15 residues. With 6 bases clipped from V and 2 bases from J, the junction kept 5 bases outside the gene matches. CDR1 and CDR2 from the germline V gene are SNHLY and FYNNEI. CDR3 in DNA: TGTGCCAGCAGGCGACTAGCGGGGCAGCAAGAGACCCAGTACTTC. Translated: CASRRLAGQQETQYF.

The chain recombines TRBV7-2 with TRBJ2-2, with no clear D. The CDR3 has 14 amino acids. V lost 3 bases and J lost 2, with 7 bases in between. CDR1 and CDR2 (germline): SGHTA, FQGNSA. The CDR3 bases are TGTGCCAGCAGCTTTGCGGAAAACACCGGGGAGCTGTTTTTT. It encodes CASSFAENTGELFF.

The V call is TRBV4-3, the J call TRBJ2-3; 9 nucleotides line up with TRBD2. The CDR3 is 17 amino acids. CDR1 is LGHNA and CDR2 is YSLEER in the germline V gene. Losses at the gene ends were 0 bases for V and 0 bases for J; bases not matched to a gene: 4. The CDR3 spells CASSQDSGGRSTDTQYF. In DNA, the CDR3 is TGCGCCAGCAGCCAAGATAGCGGGGGCCGTAGCACAGATACGCAGTATTTT.

This sequence joins TRBV19 and TRBJ2-1, with 7 bases identical to TRBD2. In germline, CDR1 is LNHDA, CDR2 SQIVND (reference sequence). With 6 bases clipped from V and 6 bases from J, the junction kept 5 bases outside the gene matches. The CDR3 is 13 amino acids. CDR3 sequence (DNA): TGTGCCAGTAGATTGGGGGGGGGCAATGAGCAGTTCTTC. It codes for CASRLGGGNEQFF.

The J gene is TRBJ1-1, the V gene TRBV9; D is uncertain. Trimming stripped 1 base from V and 3 bases from J, with 7 bases between. The germline gives CDR1 SGDLS, CDR2 YYNGEE. This CDR3 contains 13 residues. The CDR3 nucleotides are TGTGCCAGCAGCGTAAGCCGGGACACTGAAGCTTTCTTT. Translated, it gives CASSVSRDTEAFF.